A selection of T cell receptor beta chains follows, all from one sample in a study of blood T cell repertoires in COVID-19. Libraries were prepared by immunoSEQ multiplex PCR; TCRdb keeps only in-frame clonotypes and omits some of them. Seen here are under 300,000 clones, over 75% observed once, and the top ten hold roughly 13%. Sequenced: peripheral blood. All receptors come from a human donor in a cohort sampled during active COVID-19. Each CDR3 is given with its conserved first and last residue. The D gene is left open where the match is weak. Expanded clones get a size class; other rows say once, few or many, or leave the size out.

d_gene,j_gene,abundance,v_gene,CDR3aa,CDR3nt
.,TRBJ2-7,few,TRBV10-3,CAISGGPRFSYEQYF,TGTGCCATCAGTGGGGGGCCCCGCTTCTCCTACGAGCAGTACTTC
.,TRBJ1-2,.,TRBV9,CASSVAEGPNYGYTF,TGTGCCAGCAGCGTAGCTGAGGGCCCTAACTATGGCTACACCTTC
.,TRBJ2-1,.,TRBV4-2,CASSQEVGSYNEQFF,TGTGCCAGCAGCCAAGAAGTCGGGAGTTACAATGAGCAGTTCTTC
TRBD2,TRBJ2-1,.,TRBV5-1,CASRLFTSGSLNEQFF,TGCGCCAGCAGACTATTTACTAGCGGGAGCTTAAATGAGCAGTTCTTC
TRBD1,TRBJ1-3,.,TRBV28,CASIMTGTGNTIYF,TGTGCCAGCATCATGACAGGGACTGGAAACACCATATATTTT
TRBD2,TRBJ2-1,once,TRBV29-1,CSVAKLQLAGSNEQFF,TGCAGCGTTGCGAAGCTACAACTAGCGGGTTCCAATGAGCAGTTCTTC
.,TRBJ1-1,.,TRBV18,CASSPPNRGMESTEAFF,TGTGCCAGCTCACCACCCAACCGGGGGATGGAGAGCACTGAAGCTTTCTTT
.,TRBJ1-2,once,TRBV5-1,CASSPGGGFTYGYTF,TGCGCCAGCAGCCCAGGCGGGGGGTTTACTTATGGCTACACCTTC
.,TRBJ2-7,.,TRBV20-1,CSARDPIEQYF,TGCAGTGCTAGAGATCCCATCGAGCAGTACTTC
TRBD1,TRBJ2-7,.,TRBV19,CASSLSGTGGHYEQYF,TGTGCCAGTAGTCTCTCCGGGACAGGGGGCCACTACGAGCAGTACTTC
.,TRBJ1-3,.,TRBV18,CASSPPEGFGNTIYF,TGTGCCAGCTCACCACCGGAGGGATTCGGAAACACCATATATTTT
.,TRBJ2-6,.,TRBV19,CASTSGANVLTF,TGTGCCAGTACCTCCGGGGCCAACGTCCTGACTTTC
.,TRBJ2-1,.,TRBV7-9,CASSLVSGENEQFF,TGTGCCAGCAGCTTAGTATCGGGGGAGAATGAGCAGTTCTTC
.,TRBJ2-2,.,TRBV12-3/TRBV12-4,CASSLGAGELFF,TGTGCCAGCAGTTTAGGAGCCGGGGAGCTGTTTTTT
TRBD2,TRBJ2-5,.,TRBV10-3,CAISAFSGRSETQYF,TGTGCCATCAGTGCGTTTAGCGGGAGATCAGAGACCCAGTACTTC
.,TRBJ1-3,once,TRBV28,CASSWGGGNTIYF,TGTGCCAGCAGTTGGGGCGGTGGAAACACCATATATTTT
TRBD1,TRBJ1-5,.,TRBV29-1,CSVMTGAGNQPQHF,TGCAGCGTTATGACAGGGGCTGGCAATCAGCCCCAGCATTTT